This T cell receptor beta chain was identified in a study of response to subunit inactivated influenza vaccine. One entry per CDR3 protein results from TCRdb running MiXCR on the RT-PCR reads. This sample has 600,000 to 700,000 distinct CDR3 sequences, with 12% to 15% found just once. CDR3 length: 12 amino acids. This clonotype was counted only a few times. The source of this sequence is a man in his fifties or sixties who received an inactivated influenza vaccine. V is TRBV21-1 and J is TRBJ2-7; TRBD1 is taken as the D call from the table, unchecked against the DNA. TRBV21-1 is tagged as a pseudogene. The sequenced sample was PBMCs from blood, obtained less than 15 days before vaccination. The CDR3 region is CASSIQGREQYF. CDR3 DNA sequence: TGTGCCAGCAGCATACAGGGGCGCGAGCAGTACTTC.